The 30 T cell receptor beta chains in this list originate from one sample, sequenced in a study of cytomegalovirus exposure and HLA in healthy donors. The PCR ran on 60 Vbeta and 13 Jbeta primers. Assay: immunoSEQ multiplex PCR; the TCRdb copy retains only in-frame clones and omits some. Altogether some 150,000 clones are present, less than 80% being singletons, with the ten largest covering 0.65% to 0.95%. The sequenced sample was PBMCs. The receptors derive from a female donor in good health and CMV-seronegative.

The CDR3 here is CARSPGTGGSEQYF. The CDR3 DNA is TGTGCCAGAAGTCCCGGGACAGGGGGCTCCGAGCAGTACTTC. The V gene is TRBV28, the J gene TRBJ2-7; 12 nucleotides agree with TRBD1. J lost 6 bases, V lost 9 bases, and 9 bases had no gene match. From germline, CDR1 is MDHEN and CDR2 SYDVKM. CDR3 length equals 14 residues.

This clone appeared a few times. This rearrangement joins TRBV6-5 to TRBJ1-4; 8 bases map to TRBD1. J gave up 5 bases and V 0 bases, and 2 bases lay outside the gene matches. Germline lookup yields CDR1 MNHEY and CDR2 SVGAGI. The CDR3 is made up of 15 amino acids. The CDR3 loop reads CASSYSGQVNEKLFF. Written as DNA, the CDR3 is TGTGCCAGCAGTTACTCGGGACAGGTGAATGAAAAACTGTTTTTT.

The chain couples TRBV4-3 to TRBJ2-1, with 9 bases aligning to TRBD2. Trimming cost V 0 bases and J 6 bases; bases outside gene matches: 6. There are 16 residues in the CDR3. The V gene's germline CDR1 is LGHNA and CDR2 YSLEER. In nucleotides, the CDR3 is TGCGCCAGCAGCCAAGATGTTGTAGCGGGGGCCAATGAGCAGTTCTTC. It is translated as CASSQDVVAGANEQFF.

The CDR3 region has the DNA TGTGCCAGCAGTAACCGGGGCACAGATACGCAGTATTTT. The encoded protein is CASSNRGTDTQYF. The V and J genes are TRBV2 and TRBJ2-3; no firm D call. The ends were cut back, 5 bases at V and 1 base at J, with 7 bases in the middle. CDR1 and CDR2 from the germline V gene are SNHLY and FYNNEI. The CDR3 is 13 residues long.

This clone was observed a few times. The genes are TRBV9 and TRBJ2-3, with 7 bases lining up with TRBD1. Germline CDR1 SGDLS, CDR2 YYNGEE. The CDR3 covers 16 residues. Trimming at V came to 0 bases and at J to 3 bases, leaving 7 bases not matched to a gene. The CDR3 spells CASSVGPGQYTDTQYF. For the CDR3, the DNA is TGTGCCAGCAGCGTAGGTCCGGGACAGTATACAGATACGCAGTATTTT.

This rearrangement joins TRBV18 to TRBJ1-2, with TRBD1 matching over 8 bases. The CDR3 has 16 residues. The germline V gene has CDR1 KGHSH and CDR2 LQKENI. The junction had 8 bases not matched to a gene; V was cut back by 1 base and J by 4 bases. CDR3 amino acids: CASSPRTDRGGYGYTF. CDR3 nucleotide sequence: TGTGCCAGCTCACCACGGACTGACAGGGGTGGCTATGGCTACACCTTC.

The CDR3 protein is CASSSHQGETQYF. The CDR3 region has the DNA TGTGCCAGCAGTTCTCACCAGGGTGAGACCCAGTACTTC. This chain links TRBV27 with TRBJ2-5; weak D call: TRBD1 (5 bases). The CDR3 contains 13 residues. The V end was cut by 4 bases, the J end by 5 bases, with 11 bases between. Germline loops: CDR1 MNHEY, CDR2 SMNVEV (reference sequence).

This clone was seen only a few times. The chain is built from TRBV5-4 and TRBJ2-3; a possible D gene is TRBD1 (5 bases). Trimming took 4 bases from V and 5 from J, leaving 17 bases between them. The CDR3 loop spans 15 amino acids. Germline CDR1 and CDR2: SGHNT and YYREEE (reference sequence). CDR3 sequence: CASSAGKGLKDTQYF. The CDR3 DNA reads TGTGCCAGCAGCGCAGGGAAGGGCCTGAAAGATACGCAGTATTTT.

V gene TRBV25-1 combines with J gene TRBJ2-3; perhaps TRBD1 as D (7 bases). CDR1 is MGHDK, CDR2 SYGVNS, per germline. This CDR3 has 15 amino acids. The V end was cut by 3 bases, the J end by 2 bases, with 12 bases between. The CDR3 reads CASSERDSFTDTQYF. The CDR3, as DNA: TGTGCCAGCAGTGAGCGGGACAGTTTCACAGATACGCAGTATTTT.

This clone was counted once. The chain links TRBV11-3 to TRBJ2-1, with D unresolved. CDR3 length: 13 amino acids. V was shortened by 5 bases and J by 12 bases, with 17 bases between the two germline ends. Germline CDR1 SGHNT, CDR2 YENEEA. CDR3 residues: CASSTRSSSPQFF. The CDR3 DNA follows: TGTGCCAGCAGCACGCGGTCTTCTTCTCCGCAGTTCTTC. Full variable domain (rest looked up from reference TRBV11-3 and TRBJ2-1): EAGVVQSPRYKIIEKKQPVAFWCNPISGHNTLYWYLQNLGQGPELLIRYENEEAVDDSQLPKDRFSAERLKGVDSTLKIQPAELGDSAVYLCASSTRSSSPQFFGPGTRLTVL.

The rearrangement joins TRBV7-9 to TRBJ1-4, with TRBD1 matching over 12 bases. This CDR3 is 15 amino acids long. Germline loops: CDR1 SEHNR, CDR2 FQNEAQ (reference sequence). V trimming: 9 bases; J trimming: 12 bases; junction bases outside the gene matches: 14. For the CDR3, the DNA is TGTGCCAGTATGCTCGGGACAGGGGGCCCACCTGAACTGTTTTTT. It yields the protein CASMLGTGGPPELFF.

The rearrangement links TRBV5-6 to TRBJ2-5; a weak D match, TRBD2 (5 bases). Germline assignment: CDR1 SGHDT and CDR2 YYEEEE. CDR3 length: 14 amino acids. V was shortened by 0 bases and J by 2 bases, with 8 bases between the two germline ends. CDR3 sequence reads: CASSLELEQETQYF. The CDR3 region has the DNA TGTGCCAGCAGCTTGGAACTAGAGCAAGAGACCCAGTACTTC. The entire variable domain, with the rest obtained from reference TRBV5-6 and TRBJ2-5, is as follows: DAGVTQSPTHLIKTRGQQVTLRCSPKSGHDTVSWYQQALGQGPQFIFQYYEEEERQRGNFPDRFSGHQFPNYSSELNVNALLLGDSALYLCASSLELEQETQYFGPGTRLLVL.

This clone turned up a few times. The CDR3 loop reads CASSFRRDIYTEAFF. The CDR3 bases are TGTGCCAGCAGTTTCCGCCGGGACATATACACTGAAGCTTTCTTT. J is TRBJ1-1 and V is TRBV28; D perhaps matches TRBD1 (6 bases). This CDR3 region has 15 residues. CDR1 is MDHEN and CDR2 is SYDVKM in the germline V gene. The V end lost 3 bases, the J end lost 3 bases, and 14 bases lay between the germline ends.

V is TRBV10-3 and J is TRBJ2-3; 10 bases are shared with TRBD2. The germline CDR1 and CDR2 sequences are ENHRY and SYGVKD. This CDR3 is 17 amino acids long. V was clipped by 6 bases and J by 3 bases; unmatched bases: 12. CDR3 in DNA: TGTGCCATCAGGGGGGCTAGCGGGAGAGGGTTTACAGATACGCAGTATTTT. Translated: CAIRGASGRGFTDTQYF.

This clone is a singleton in its sample. The V call is TRBV5-4, the J call TRBJ2-7; 7 bases fit TRBD2. The V gene end was trimmed by 0 bases and the J gene end by 2 bases; junction bases not matched to a gene: 5. The CDR3 extends over 15 amino acids. Germline V gene sequence: CDR1 SGHNT, CDR2 YYREEE (reference sequence). CDR3 in amino acids: CASSLAGGPPYEQYF. The DNA of the CDR3 is TGTGCCAGCAGCTTGGCGGGAGGCCCTCCCTACGAGCAGTACTTC.

This clone has only one observation. V is TRBV28 and J is TRBJ2-3; 9 bases are a match to TRBD2. CDR3 length: 14 amino acids. Germline V gives CDR1 MDHEN, CDR2 SYDVKM. V shed 6 bases and J 5 bases; nucleotides not matched to a gene: 6. CDR3 in amino acids: CASRVAGAQDTQYF. The CDR3 region has the DNA TGTGCCAGCAGGGTAGCGGGAGCTCAAGATACGCAGTATTTT.

The rearrangement uses TRBV21-1 and TRBJ2-1; no DNA check was done on the table's D call, TRBD2. TRBV21-1 is a pseudogene segment. The CDR3 runs 20 residues. CDR3 sequence (DNA): TGTGCCAGCAGCAAAAGTTGGCGATCGGGGGGGCCTCGGGCCTACAATGAGCAGTTCTTC. This translates into CASSKSWRSGGPRAYNEQFF.

In this sample, this clone turned up once. This chain joins TRBV27 and TRBJ2-3; tentative D call: TRBD2 (5 bases). This CDR3 comprises 15 residues. V lost 3 bases, J lost 4 bases, and 14 bases lay in between. The germline V gene has CDR1 MNHEY and CDR2 SMNVEV (reference sequence). The CDR3 loop reads CASSLGMGRADTQYF. CDR3 in DNA: TGTGCCAGCAGTTTGGGCATGGGGAGAGCAGATACGCAGTATTTT.

The V gene is TRBV11-2, the J gene TRBJ2-2; possible D gene TRBD2, 6 bases. Trimming stripped 6 bases from V and 5 bases from J, with 13 bases between. The germline V gene has CDR1 SGHAT and CDR2 FQNNGV. The CDR3 length is 14 residues. The CDR3 DNA reads as TGTGCCAGCAGGAGCTCCGGAGGGACCGGGGAGCTGTTTTTT. It yields the protein CASRSSGGTGELFF.

This clone was observed a few times. This rearrangement joins TRBV11-2 to TRBJ2-5, with TRBD2 matching over 7 bases. With V trimmed by 2 bases and J by 5 bases, 5 bases remained unmatched. CDR3 size: 14 residues. CDR1 is SGHAT and CDR2 is FQNNGV in the germline V gene. CDR3 in amino acids: CASSLRAGVETQYF. CDR3 in DNA: TGTGCCAGCAGCTTAAGGGCGGGAGTTGAGACCCAGTACTTC. Full variable domain (remainder filled in from reference TRBV11-2 and TRBJ2-5): EAGVAQSPRYKIIEKRQSVAFWCNPISGHATLYWYQQILGQGPKLLIQFQNNGVVDDSQLPKDRFSAERLKGVDSTLKIQPAKLEDSAVYLCASSLRAGVETQYFGPGTRLLVL.

This clone was detected only a few times. The CDR3 protein is CASSQAGTGTYEQYF. In nucleotides, the CDR3 is TGTGCCAGCAGCCAGGCCGGGACAGGGACCTACGAGCAGTACTTC. This chain uses TRBV7-9 with TRBJ2-7; 9 bases map to TRBD1. The CDR3 consists of 15 residues. The trim removed 5 bases at V and 2 bases at J, leaving 7 bases unmatched. Germline V CDR1 and CDR2: SEHNR, FQNEAQ (reference sequence).

V is TRBV11-2 and J is TRBJ2-3; 13 bases align to TRBD2. The ends lost 5 bases at V and 3 bases at J; junction bases unmatched: 11. The CDR3 covers 18 residues. The germline CDR1 and CDR2 sequences are SGHAT and FQNNGV. The CDR3 bases are TGTGCCAGCAGCCCAGTTGGTCGACTAGCGGGAGGAACAGATACGCAGTATTTT. Amino acids: CASSPVGRLAGGTDTQYF. The full variable domain, its missing parts supplied by reference TRBV11-2 and TRBJ2-3, is EAGVAQSPRYKIIEKRQSVAFWCNPISGHATLYWYQQILGQGPKLLIQFQNNGVVDDSQLPKDRFSAERLKGVDSTLKIQPAKLEDSAVYLCASSPVGRLAGGTDTQYFGPGTRLTVL.

This clone has just a few counts. This sequence joins TRBV27 and TRBJ2-7, with 7 bases fitting TRBD1. The CDR3 loop spans 11 amino acids. Germline-derived CDR1 and CDR2 are MNHEY and SMNVEV (reference sequence). V shed 10 bases, J shed 6 bases, and the junction held 6 bases outside the gene matches. The CDR3 sequence: CAKGQVSEQYF. In DNA form, the CDR3 reads TGTGCCAAAGGACAGGTATCCGAGCAGTACTTC.

The chain recombines TRBV5-6 with TRBJ1-2; D might be TRBD1 (5 bases). V dropped 0 bases and J dropped 0 bases, with 9 bases sitting between them. The CDR3 loop spans 15 amino acids. Germline V gene data show CDR1 as SGHDT and CDR2 as YYEEEE. DNA for the CDR3: TGTGCCAGCAGCTTGGGGGGGGGTTCTAACTATGGCTACACCTTC. Translation: CASSLGGGSNYGYTF.

This chain connects TRBV19 to TRBJ1-2; the D is unclear. CDR1 and CDR2 from the germline V gene are LNHDA and SQIVND (reference sequence). The V end lost 7 bases, the J end lost 0 bases, and 12 bases lay between the germline ends. The CDR3 spans 14 residues. The CDR3 protein is CASTHPTANYGYTF. In DNA, the CDR3 is TGTGCCAGTACCCATCCTACTGCTAACTATGGCTACACCTTC.

The chain couples TRBV2 to TRBJ1-1, with D possibly TRBD1 on 6 matching bases. The CDR3 runs 14 residues. With 0 bases removed from V and 7 bases from J, the gap between germline ends came to 12 bases. The germline V gene has CDR1 SNHLY and CDR2 FYNNEI. For the CDR3, the DNA is TGTGCCAGCAGTGAAGCAGGGCAGGGGCTTGAAGCTTTCTTT. It specifies CASSEAGQGLEAFF.

The V and J genes are TRBV5-1 and TRBJ2-5; 8 bases are a match to TRBD1. The CDR3 has 14 amino acids. Germline loops: CDR1 SGHRS, CDR2 YFSETQ. V lost 2 bases, J lost 5 bases, and 5 bases stayed unmatched. The CDR3 bases are TGCGCCAGCAGCTTTGGACAGGGTTCGGAGACCCAGTACTTC. As protein: CASSFGQGSETQYF.

This clone was recorded a few times. This rearrangement joins TRBV27 to TRBJ2-7; D unclear. Germline lookup yields CDR1 MNHEY and CDR2 SMNVEV (reference sequence). The CDR3 totals 14 residues. Trimming removed 6 bases at V and 3 bases at J, with 15 bases between. In DNA, the CDR3 is TGTGCCAGCAGCCGAGACCGGGTCCGCTACGAGCAGTACTTC. As protein: CASSRDRVRYEQYF.

This sequence joins TRBV2 and TRBJ1-1; 12 nucleotides align to TRBD1. The CDR3 runs to 14 residues. Germline trimming cut 10 bases from V and 4 bases from J; bases unmatched to any gene: 7. Germline CDR1 reads SNHLY; CDR2 reads FYNNEI. In DNA, the CDR3 is TGTGCCATATCCGGGACAGGGGGCTCCACTGAAGCTTTCTTT. This encodes CAISGTGGSTEAFF.

The chain employs TRBV7-8 and TRBJ2-7, with 8 bases identical to TRBD1. V lost 2 bases, J lost 2 bases, and 5 bases stayed unmatched. The length of the CDR3 is 15 residues. Germline V gives CDR1 SGHVS, CDR2 FQNEAQ. The CDR3 coding sequence is TGTGCCAGCAGCTTAAACAAGGACAGGGCCTACGAGCAGTACTTC. This sequence encodes CASSLNKDRAYEQYF.